These 17 T cell receptor beta chains came from one sample sequenced in a study of response to subunit inactivated influenza vaccine. TCRdb redid the calling of the RT-PCR reads with MiXCR, one entry per CDR3 protein. The table has 500,000 or so distinct CDR3 sequences, 16% seen once. Sequences were derived from CD4+ T cells sorted from PBMCs, sampled about 23 months after vaccination. Every receptor here comes from a man aged 50-75 years who received an inactivated influenza vaccine.

Ten or more counts support this clonotype. This chain connects TRBV12-3 or TRBV12-4 to TRBJ1-5; no clear D gene. The CDR3 has 13 amino acids. The V end lost 2 bases, the J end lost 2 bases, and 4 bases lay between the germline ends. The CDR3 region is CASSLTRNQPQHF. DNA of the CDR3: TGTGCCAGCAGTTTAACTCGCAATCAGCCCCAGCATTTT.

The rearrangement links TRBV10-3 to TRBJ2-7, with a weak D call TRBD2 (6 bases). V was trimmed by 7 bases and J by 4 bases, leaving 14 bases between them. The CDR3 sequence is 13 residues long. Germline values: CDR1 ENHRY, CDR2 SYGVKD. CDR3 coding DNA: TGTGCCATCAACGACGGACTATTTTACGAGCAGTACTTC. Translation: CAINDGLFYEQYF.

As regards this clonotype: A junction end diverges from the germline sequence, so it may reflect a read error. This chain joins TRBV20-1 and TRBJ1-6; D is unresolved. The CDR3 is 14 residues long. Looked up from germline, CDR1 is DFQATT and CDR2 is SNEGSKA (reference sequence). The CDR3 DNA reads TGCAGTGCTAGGAAGGAACGGAATAATACACCCCTCCACTTT. Protein sequence: CSARKERNNTPLHF.

This sequence joins TRBV12-3 or TRBV12-4 and TRBJ2-5; a possible D gene is TRBD2 (5 bases). Deletions cut 6 bases from V and 2 bases from J, with 19 bases between. This CDR3 contains 16 residues. CDR3 loop: CASSLGGLSRQETQYF. CDR3 sequence (DNA): TGTGCCAGCAGCCTCGGAGGTCTTTCGAGGCAAGAGACCCAGTACTTC.

The gene calls are TRBV4-2 and TRBJ2-5, with 11 bases matching TRBD2. V lost 0 bases, J lost 1 base, and 1 base stayed unmatched. The germline V gene has CDR1 LGHNA and CDR2 YNFKEQ. The CDR3 runs 16 residues. The CDR3 DNA sequence: TGTGCCAGCAGCCAAGACCTAGCGGGGGGCCAAGAGACCCAGTACTTC. Its translation: CASSQDLAGGQETQYF.

V is TRBV6-1 and J is TRBJ2-4, with 12 nucleotides matching TRBD1. The junction had 3 bases not matched to a gene; V was cut back by 5 bases and J by 7 bases. Germline CDR1 reads MNHNS; CDR2 reads SASEGT. CDR3 length equals 14 residues. CDR3 DNA sequence: TGTGCCAGCAGTAAGGGACAGGGGGCGAACATTCAGTACTTC. This sequence encodes CASSKGQGANIQYF.

This chain joins TRBV7-2 and TRBJ2-2; no reliable D call. Trimming took off 0 bases at V and 3 bases at J, with 17 bases between the two ends. The length of the CDR3 is 18 residues. Germline V gives CDR1 SGHTA, CDR2 FQGNSA. The CDR3 region is CASSLAAIRLPYTGELFF. The CDR3 DNA follows: TGTGCCAGCAGCTTAGCCGCTATCCGTCTGCCCTACACCGGGGAGCTGTTTTTT.

This clonotype has only a few counts. The chain uses TRBV28 and TRBJ2-7; TRBD2 matches 7 bases. With V trimmed by 2 bases and J by 6 bases, 13 bases remained unmatched. Germline CDR1 reads MDHEN; CDR2 reads SYDVKM. The CDR3 has 16 amino acids. CDR3 residues: CASSLRSSAGVGEQYF. For the CDR3, the DNA is TGTGCCAGCAGTTTAAGAAGTTCCGCGGGAGTTGGCGAGCAGTACTTC.

This chain joins TRBV2 and TRBJ1-5; no reliable D call. The CDR3 runs 14 residues. CDR1 is SNHLY, CDR2 FYNNEI, per germline. V lost 3 bases and J 6 bases, leaving 12 bases between the germline ends. In DNA, the CDR3 is TGTGCCAGCAGTGAGTTGGGTGTCGGTCAGCCCCAGCATTTT. Translation gives CASSELGVGQPQHF.

This clonotype was counted only a few times. The chain couples TRBV3-1 to TRBJ2-2; D assignment may be TRBD1 or TRBD2 (5 bases each). Germline V CDR1 and CDR2: LGHDT, YNNKEL (reference sequence). The V end lost 7 bases, the J end lost 0 bases, and 9 bases lay between the germline ends. This CDR3 comprises 14 residues. CDR3 loop: CASIRGPNTGELFF. As DNA, the CDR3 is TGTGCCAGCATACGGGGACCGAACACCGGGGAGCTGTTTTTT.

This clonotype was observed a handful of times. DNA of the CDR3: TGTGCCAGCAGGGATGGGGGGCCGGGGGAGCAGTTCTTC. Amino acid sequence: CASRDGGPGEQFF. The V gene is TRBV6-1, the J gene TRBJ2-1; D tentatively reads TRBD1 or TRBD2 (6 bases each). V was cut by 6 bases and J by 10 bases, with 16 bases left in between. CDR1 is MNHNS and CDR2 is SASEGT in the germline V gene. CDR3 length: 13 residues.

This clonotype came up a few times. The gene calls are TRBV19 and TRBJ2-2; D uncertain. V lost 0 bases and J 6 bases, leaving 8 bases between the germline ends. This CDR3 comprises 14 residues. The V gene's germline CDR1 is LNHDA and CDR2 SQIVND (reference sequence). The CDR3 coding sequence is TGTGCCAGTAGTATAGATAGCCGGGCCGGGGAGCTGTTTTTT. Its translation is CASSIDSRAGELFF.

This clonotype was found a few times. V gene TRBV7-9 combines with J gene TRBJ2-2, with 7 bases lining up with TRBD2. Germline CDR1 reads SEHNR; CDR2 reads FQNEAQ (reference sequence). V shed 7 bases and J 3 bases; nucleotides not matched to a gene: 5. This CDR3 is 14 amino acids long. CDR3 amino acids: CASKSSGDTGELFF. CDR3 sequence (DNA): TGTGCCAGCAAGTCTAGCGGTGACACCGGGGAGCTGTTTTTT. Full variable domain (outside the CDR3, taken from reference TRBV7-9 and TRBJ2-2): DTGVSQNPRHKITKRGQNVTFRCDPISEHNRLYWYRQTLGQGPEFLTYFQNEAQLEKSRLLSDRFSAERPKGSFSTLEIQRTEQGDSAMYLCASKSSGDTGELFFGEGSRLTVL.

This clonotype was counted ten times or more. V and J are TRBV3-1 and TRBJ2-7; D is undetermined. Between the trimmed V and J ends, which lost 4 bases and 3 bases, there was a span of 13 bases. The CDR3 length is 14 residues. CDR1 and CDR2 (germline): LGHDT, YNNKEL (reference sequence). CDR3 bases: TGTGCCAGCAGCCCGACGCGGCGTGGCTACGAGCAGTACTTC. As protein: CASSPTRRGYEQYF.

The rearrangement links TRBV12-3 or TRBV12-4 to TRBJ2-7; TRBD2 matches at 10 bases. Unmatched junction bases numbered 9, after V lost 6 bases and J lost 4 bases. The CDR3 spans 15 residues. CDR3 loop: CASRESGRAPYEQYF. The CDR3 DNA is TGTGCCAGCAGAGAAAGCGGGAGGGCCCCTTACGAGCAGTACTTC.

This clonotype has a handful of counts. The J gene is TRBJ1-4, the V gene TRBV5-1, with D perhaps TRBD1 (5 bases). CDR3 size: 13 residues. The V and J ends lost 7 bases and 4 bases respectively, with 11 bases between them. Germline-derived CDR1 and CDR2 are SGHRS and YFSETQ. CDR3 bases: TGCGCCAGCCAGACAGAGAGTAATGAAAAACTGTTTTTT. Translating gives CASQTESNEKLFF.

This clonotype was observed many times. The junction differs from germline at one of its ends, possibly a read error. V and J are TRBV5-1 and TRBJ1-2; TRBD1 might be the D (6 bases). This CDR3 is 13 amino acids long. In germline, CDR1 is SGHRS, CDR2 YFSETQ. The CDR3 DNA is TGTGCCAGCAGCTTAGGACAGTCCTATGGCTACACCTTC. Its translation is CASSLGQSYGYTF.